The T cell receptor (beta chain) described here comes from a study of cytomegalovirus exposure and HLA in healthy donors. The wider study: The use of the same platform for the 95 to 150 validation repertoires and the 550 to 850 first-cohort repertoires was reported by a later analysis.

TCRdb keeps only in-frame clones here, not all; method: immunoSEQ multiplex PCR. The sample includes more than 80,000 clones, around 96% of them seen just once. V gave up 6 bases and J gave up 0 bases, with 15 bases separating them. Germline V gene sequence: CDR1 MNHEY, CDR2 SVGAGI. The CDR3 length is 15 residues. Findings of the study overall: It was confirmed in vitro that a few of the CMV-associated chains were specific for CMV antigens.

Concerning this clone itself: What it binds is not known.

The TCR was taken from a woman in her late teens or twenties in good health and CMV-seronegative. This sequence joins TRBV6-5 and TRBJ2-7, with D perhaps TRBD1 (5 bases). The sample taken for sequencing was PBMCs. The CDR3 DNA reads TGTGCCAGCAGAAGACAGCAATTACCCTCCTACGAGCAGTACTTC. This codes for CASRRQQLPSYEQYF.